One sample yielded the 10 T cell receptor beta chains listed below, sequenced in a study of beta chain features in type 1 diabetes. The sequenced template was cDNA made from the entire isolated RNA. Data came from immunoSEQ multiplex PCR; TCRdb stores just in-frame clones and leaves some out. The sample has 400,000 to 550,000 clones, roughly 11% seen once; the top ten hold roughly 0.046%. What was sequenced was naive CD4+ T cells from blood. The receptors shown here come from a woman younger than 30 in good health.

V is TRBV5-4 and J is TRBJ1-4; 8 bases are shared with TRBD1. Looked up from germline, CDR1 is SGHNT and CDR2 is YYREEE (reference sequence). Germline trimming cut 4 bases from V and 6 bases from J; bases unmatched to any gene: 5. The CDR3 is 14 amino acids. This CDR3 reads CASSPGGYDEKLFF. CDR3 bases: TGTGCCAGCAGCCCAGGGGGCTATGATGAAAAACTGTTTTTT.

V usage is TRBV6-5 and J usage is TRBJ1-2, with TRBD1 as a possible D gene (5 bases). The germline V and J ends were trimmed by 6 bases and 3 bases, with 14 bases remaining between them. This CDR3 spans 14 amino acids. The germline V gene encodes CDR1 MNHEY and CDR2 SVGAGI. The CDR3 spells CASSDPGRDYGYTF. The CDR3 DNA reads TGTGCCAGCAGCGATCCGGGACGAGACTATGGCTACACCTTC.

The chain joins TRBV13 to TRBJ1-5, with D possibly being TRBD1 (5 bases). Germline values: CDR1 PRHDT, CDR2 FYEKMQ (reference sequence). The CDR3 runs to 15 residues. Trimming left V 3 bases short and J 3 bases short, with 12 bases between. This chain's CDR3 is CASSFGDRDNQPQHF. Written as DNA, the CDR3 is TGTGCCAGCAGCTTTGGAGACAGAGACAATCAGCCCCAGCATTTT.

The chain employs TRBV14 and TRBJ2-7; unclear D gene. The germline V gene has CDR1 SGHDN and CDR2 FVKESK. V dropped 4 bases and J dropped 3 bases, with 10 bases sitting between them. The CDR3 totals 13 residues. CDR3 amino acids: CASSPNQGYEQYF. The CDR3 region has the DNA TGTGCCAGCAGCCCGAACCAAGGCTACGAGCAGTACTTC.

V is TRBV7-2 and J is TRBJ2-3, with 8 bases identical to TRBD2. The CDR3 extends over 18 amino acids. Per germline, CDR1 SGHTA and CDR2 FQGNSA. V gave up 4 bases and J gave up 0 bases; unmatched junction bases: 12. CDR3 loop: CASSWGLLAATSTDTQYF. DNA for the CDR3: TGTGCCAGCAGCTGGGGACTACTAGCGGCAACTAGCACAGATACGCAGTATTTT.

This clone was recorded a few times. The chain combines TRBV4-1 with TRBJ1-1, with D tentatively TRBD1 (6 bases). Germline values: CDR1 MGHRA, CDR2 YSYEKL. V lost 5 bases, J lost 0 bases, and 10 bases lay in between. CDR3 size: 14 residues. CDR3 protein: CASSTQGLNTEAFF. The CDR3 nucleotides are TGCGCCAGCAGCACACAGGGATTGAACACTGAAGCTTTCTTT.

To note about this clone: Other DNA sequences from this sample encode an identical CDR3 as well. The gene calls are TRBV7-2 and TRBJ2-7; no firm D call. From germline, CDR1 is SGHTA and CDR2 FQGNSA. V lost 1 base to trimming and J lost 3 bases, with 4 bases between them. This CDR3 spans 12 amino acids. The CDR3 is CASSLVGYEQYF. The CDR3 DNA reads TGTGCCAGCAGCTTAGTAGGCTACGAGCAGTACTTC.

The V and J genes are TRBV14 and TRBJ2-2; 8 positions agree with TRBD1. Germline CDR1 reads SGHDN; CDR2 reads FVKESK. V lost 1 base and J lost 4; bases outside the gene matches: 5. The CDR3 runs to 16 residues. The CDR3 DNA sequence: TGTGCCAGCAGCCAAGTTCCCGGGACAGGCACCGGGGAGCTGTTTTTT. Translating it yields CASSQVPGTGTGELFF.

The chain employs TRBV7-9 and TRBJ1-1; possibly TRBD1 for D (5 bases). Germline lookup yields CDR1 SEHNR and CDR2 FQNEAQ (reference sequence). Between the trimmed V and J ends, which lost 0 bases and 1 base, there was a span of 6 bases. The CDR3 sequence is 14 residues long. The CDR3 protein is CASSLATGNTEAFF. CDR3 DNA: TGTGCCAGCAGCTTAGCTACAGGGAACACTGAAGCTTTCTTT.

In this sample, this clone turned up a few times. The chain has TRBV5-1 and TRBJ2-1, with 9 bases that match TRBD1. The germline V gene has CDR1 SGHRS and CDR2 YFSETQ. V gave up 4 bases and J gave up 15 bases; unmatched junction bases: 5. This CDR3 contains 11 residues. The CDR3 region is CASSPGTGWFF. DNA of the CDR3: TGCGCCAGCAGCCCGGGGACAGGGTGGTTCTTC.